The rows below give T cell receptor beta chains drawn from one sample of a study of blood T cell repertoires in COVID-19. Repertoires were generated with immunoSEQ multiplex PCR, while TCRdb's copy carries only in-frame clones and drops some. This sample has approximately 100,000 clones; over 60% occur once, and the top ten carry 4% to 5.5%. Sequencing input: peripheral blood. The receptors shown here come from a human donor in a cohort sampled during active or convalescent COVID-19. The CDR3 runs from the conserved cysteine through the conserved F or W. The order of the fields is CDR3 DNA, CDR3 protein, V gene, D gene, clone size, J gene. The D gene is left open where the match is weak. A clone size is listed for some rows: how often the clone was seen (once, few, many), or a class if it is expanded.

TGTGCCAGCAGCTTGGGCTATGCGGATGCGGGGGGTACAGATACGCAGTATTTT,CASSLGYADAGGTDTQYF,TRBV5-4,TRBD2,NA,TRBJ2-3
TGTGCCAGCAGCCGACAGACTAGCGGGGGGGAAGAGACCCAGTACTTC,CASSRQTSGGEETQYF,TRBV5-4,TRBD2,once,TRBJ2-5
TGCGCCAGCAGCACCTGGACTGCCTACGAGCAGTACTTC,CASSTWTAYEQYF,TRBV5-1,NA,NA,TRBJ2-7
TGTGCCAGCAGCCAGAACTTACGGGGCTCCTATAATTCACCCCTCCACTTT,CASSQNLRGSYNSPLHF,TRBV4-2,NA,many,TRBJ1-6
TGTGCCAGCAGCCAAGGAGGGACTAGCGGGGGACCCTACAATGAGCAGTTCTTC,CASSQGGTSGGPYNEQFF,TRBV4-2,TRBD2,NA,TRBJ2-1
TGCGCCAGCAGCCAAGATTACAGGGCCCTCGACTACGAGCAGTACTTC,CASSQDYRALDYEQYF,TRBV4-3,NA,NA,TRBJ2-7
TGTGCCAGCAGCGCTCGGACTAGCGGGGCGCCAGATACGCAGTATTTT,CASSARTSGAPDTQYF,TRBV3-1/TRBV3-2,TRBD2,NA,TRBJ2-3
TGTGCCAGTAGTATACAAATGGGGCTGGGAGAGACCCAGTACTTC,CASSIQMGLGETQYF,TRBV19,NA,NA,TRBJ2-5
TGTGCCAGCAGCCCAGGGGGAACTAATGAAAAACTGTTTTTT,CASSPGGTNEKLFF,TRBV4-2,TRBD1,NA,TRBJ1-4
TGTGCCACTACACCGATCGGGGGGGGAGGCAAAAACATTCAGTACTTC,CATTPIGGGGKNIQYF,TRBV27,TRBD2,NA,TRBJ2-4
TGTGCCAGCAGCTCCGGGGGGGTTTCGAACACTGAAGCTTTCTTT,CASSSGGVSNTEAFF,TRBV28,NA,NA,TRBJ1-1
TGTGCCAGCAGCTTAGCCGGTAGGAGGCAGCCCCAGCATTTT,CASSLAGRRQPQHF,TRBV11-2,NA,once,TRBJ1-5
TGTGCCAGCAGCTTAAGAGTACAGGGTGTTTGGAATGAGCAGTTCTTC,CASSLRVQGVWNEQFF,TRBV7-6,NA,NA,TRBJ2-1
TGTGCCAGCAGCTTGATGGGGACAGGGGAGGCTGAAGCTTTCTTT,CASSLMGTGEAEAFF,TRBV7-9,TRBD1,NA,TRBJ1-1
TGTGCCAGCACCGACGGGACAGTTACGAACACTGAAGCTTTCTTT,CASTDGTVTNTEAFF,TRBV2,TRBD1,NA,TRBJ1-1
TGTGCCAGCAGCCGAGGACTAGCGGGACTTTCTGGAGAGACCCAGTACTTC,CASSRGLAGLSGETQYF,TRBV5-5,TRBD2,NA,TRBJ2-5
TGTGCCAGCAGCCCCCCGGGAGAGGATACGGCCTACGAGCAGTACTTC,CASSPPGEDTAYEQYF,TRBV7-8,NA,few,TRBJ2-7
TGCAGCGGGGGGGGGACAGGGGGCATCCAGAACTATGGCTACACCTTC,CSGGGTGGIQNYGYTF,TRBV29-1,TRBD1,NA,TRBJ1-2
TGTGCCAGCAGCGCGACACGGACAGGGAACTATGGCTACACCTTC,CASSATRTGNYGYTF,TRBV7-6,TRBD1,NA,TRBJ1-2
TGTGCCAGCAGTGAAGACAGGAGCTCTGGGGCCAACGTCCTGACTTTC,CASSEDRSSGANVLTF,TRBV2,NA,NA,TRBJ2-6
TGCGCCAGCAGCCATGGGACAGGGGGTGCCGGGGAGCTGTTTTTT,CASSHGTGGAGELFF,TRBV4-1,TRBD1,NA,TRBJ2-2
TGCAGCGTGGGACAGGGTGGGTCCTATGGCTACACCTTC,CSVGQGGSYGYTF,TRBV29-1,TRBD1,NA,TRBJ1-2
TGTGCCAGCAGCCGACAGGGGGCAAAGGGTGAAAAACTGTTTTTT,CASSRQGAKGEKLFF,TRBV6-6,TRBD1,NA,TRBJ1-4
TGTGCCAGCAGTCAAAGCGGAAGCTCCTACAATGAGCAGTTCTTC,CASSQSGSSYNEQFF,TRBV6-5,NA,NA,TRBJ2-1
TGTGCCAGTAGTACGACGGGTGGGGGGGAGCTGTTTTTT,CASSTTGGGELFF,TRBV19,NA,once,TRBJ2-2
TGTGCCTGGAGTGAACAGGGGTATCAGCCCCAGCATTTT,CAWSEQGYQPQHF,TRBV30,TRBD1,NA,TRBJ1-5
TGTGCCACCAGCAGAGATGCGGGGCCGAGTGGAAACACCATATATTTT,CATSRDAGPSGNTIYF,TRBV15,NA,NA,TRBJ1-3
TGTGCCAGCAGCTTCCGACCACAGGGGGCGTTGGAGGGCCAAGAGACCCAGTACTTC,CASSFRPQGALEGQETQYF,TRBV21-1,NA,NA,TRBJ2-5
TGTGCCAGTAGTATGGGGCATGAAAAACTGTTTTTT,CASSMGHEKLFF,TRBV19,NA,NA,TRBJ1-4
TGTGCCACCCTATGGAGCGGGGGAGAAGAGACCCAGTACTTC,CATLWSGGEETQYF,TRBV2,TRBD2,NA,TRBJ2-5
TGTGCCAGTAGCCGACAGGGTGAATTATCTGGGGCCAACGTCCTGACTTTC,CASSRQGELSGANVLTF,TRBV19,TRBD1,NA,TRBJ2-6
TGTGCCAGCAGCGCAGGGGACGATAGCAATCAGCCCCAGCATTTT,CASSAGDDSNQPQHF,TRBV9,NA,NA,TRBJ1-5
TGTGCCAGTAGTTCGGCCGGGACACGAGTTAATGAGCAGTTCTTC,CASSSAGTRVNEQFF,TRBV19,NA,NA,TRBJ2-1
TGTGCCAGCAGCCCTTACCAAGAGACCCAGTACTTC,CASSPYQETQYF,TRBV7-2,NA,few,TRBJ2-5
TGTGCCAGCAGCCAAGTAAACTTCAATGAGCAGTTCTTC,CASSQVNFNEQFF,TRBV3-1/TRBV3-2,NA,NA,TRBJ2-1
TGCAGCGTTGCGGGACAGGGGAGCGGCTACACCTTC,CSVAGQGSGYTF,TRBV29-1,TRBD1,few,TRBJ1-2